The 19 T cell receptor beta chains in this list originate from one sample, sequenced in a study of Graves' ophthalmopathy and Graves' hyperthyroidism (dated by TCRdb to the late 2010s). Reads for this sample came from an Illumina HiSeq 2000. TCR beta CDR3 regions were amplified from RNA transcripts for repertoire sequencing. The first round of RT-PCR was done with HTBI primers and the Qiagen OneStep RT-PCR kit, and was followed by a second round of multiplex PCR, then size selection and purification. TCRdb reprocessing: public reads trimmed at Q25 with fastp, clones called with MiXCR, in-frame beta chains kept. Merged by CDR3 protein, the rows form single entries marked with the most common genes and DNA. The sample contains under 350,000 distinct CDR3 sequences, roughly 17% of them found a single time. The ten largest clones take up roughly an eighth of the sample. The sequencing input was peripheral blood. These receptors originate from an adult man with Graves' ophthalmopathy.

This clonotype was seen ten or more times. The V and J genes are TRBV6-1 and TRBJ2-7, with 8 bases matching TRBD1. After removal of 4 bases from V and 2 bases from J, the junction contained 4 bases not matched to a gene. Germline V gene sequence: CDR1 MNHNS, CDR2 SASEGT. The CDR3 consists of 14 residues. The CDR3 bases are TGTGCCAGCAGTGTGTGGACAGGGACCTACGAGCAGTACTTC. Amino acid sequence: CASSVWTGTYEQYF.

Turning to this clonotype: A much larger clone is a single base away; this may be a read error. This chain joins TRBV12-3 or TRBV12-4 and TRBJ2-7, with 9 nucleotides matching TRBD2. The CDR3 runs 17 residues. CDR3 DNA sequence: TGTGCCAGCATTTTAGTAGCCTCACTAGCGGGTTACGACGAGCAGTACTTC. Translated, it gives CASILVASLAGYDEQYF.

Many counts were recorded for this clonotype. J is TRBJ2-5 and V is TRBV5-6; 7 bases fit TRBD1. Germline assignment: CDR1 SGHDT and CDR2 YYEEEE. Trimming cost V 4 bases and J 2 bases; bases outside gene matches: 5. The CDR3 is made up of 14 amino acids. CDR3 region: CASSLTGRQETQYF. The CDR3 region has the DNA TGTGCCAGCAGCCTGACAGGGCGGCAAGAGACCCAGTACTTC.

In its sample, this clonotype was seen many times. This chain uses TRBV12-3 or TRBV12-4 with TRBJ2-5; TRBD1 matches at 9 bases. The junction had 6 bases not matched to a gene; V was cut back by 5 bases and J by 5 bases. The CDR3 totals 14 residues. Here the CDR3 reads CASSRTGDGETQYF. The CDR3 DNA reads as TGTGCCAGCAGTAGGACAGGGGACGGGGAGACCCAGTACTTC.

This clonotype was recorded a few times. The V and J genes are TRBV6-2 or TRBV6-3 and TRBJ1-5; 7 bases align to TRBD1. Germline V gene sequence: CDR1 MNHEY, CDR2 SVGEGT. V lost 6 bases, J lost 2 bases, and 13 bases stayed unmatched. This CDR3 has 17 residues. The CDR3, as DNA: TGTGCCAGCAGACCCTCCCGAGGGGGCGACGGCAATCAGCCCCAGCATTTT. It yields the protein CASRPSRGGDGNQPQHF.

The V and J genes are TRBV6-5 and TRBJ2-7, with D uncertain. V lost 2 bases, J lost 2 bases, and 10 bases lay in between. This CDR3 contains 14 residues. Germline CDR1 reads MNHEY; CDR2 reads SVGAGI. The CDR3 region is CASSYRAIAYEQYF. The DNA of the CDR3 is TGTGCCAGCAGTTACAGGGCTATAGCCTACGAGCAGTACTTC.

This clonotype was picked up many times. This rearrangement joins TRBV20-1 to TRBJ2-7; 10 nucleotides match TRBD2. The length of the CDR3 is 16 residues. The germline gives CDR1 DFQATT, CDR2 SNEGSKA (reference sequence). V was clipped by 6 bases and J by 4 bases; unmatched bases: 15. The CDR3 region has the DNA TGCAGTGCCAATAAGGGTAGCGGGGGGTTTTTATACGAGCAGTACTTC. It translates to CSANKGSGGFLYEQYF.

Many counts were recorded for this clonotype. This chain connects TRBV6-2 or TRBV6-3 to TRBJ1-6; unclear D gene. Trimming left V 2 bases short and J 7 bases short, with 6 bases between. Germline loops: CDR1 MNHEY, CDR2 SVGEGT. There are 13 residues in the CDR3. As DNA, the CDR3 is TGTGCCAGCAGTTACGATACGAATTCACCCCTCCACTTT. Translated: CASSYDTNSPLHF.

The rearrangement uses TRBV12-3 or TRBV12-4 and TRBJ2-5; TRBD2 agrees at 7 bases. J was trimmed by 7 bases and V by 6 bases; bases with no gene match: 5. The CDR3 is 12 amino acids. In nucleotides, the CDR3 is TGTGCCAGCAGCCAAGGGGAGGGGACCCAGTACTTC. This gives the protein CASSQGEGTQYF.

This clonotype appeared many times. This chain uses TRBV6-5 with TRBJ1-2, with TRBD1 identical over 7 bases. The CDR3 contains 15 residues. V was clipped by 4 bases and J by 2 bases; unmatched bases: 7. From germline, CDR1 is MNHEY and CDR2 SVGAGI. This CDR3 is CASSFGTARNYGYTF. For the CDR3, the DNA is TGTGCCAGCAGTTTCGGGACAGCTCGGAACTATGGCTACACCTTC.

This clonotype was seen ten or more times. V and J are TRBV30 and TRBJ1-6; D perhaps matches TRBD1 (5 bases). The CDR3 loop spans 15 amino acids. V shed 4 bases and J shed 3 bases, with 13 bases lying between them. Germline V gene lookup returns CDR1 GTSNPN and CDR2 SVGIG (reference sequence). The CDR3 sequence: CAWKGRNSYNSPLHF. The CDR3 DNA reads TGTGCCTGGAAGGGGCGAAACAGCTATAATTCACCCCTCCACTTT.

This clonotype was counted at least ten times. The rearrangement links TRBV2 to TRBJ2-7, with D maybe TRBD1 (6 bases). V lost 6 bases and J 2 bases, leaving 14 bases between the germline ends. The V gene's germline CDR1 is SNHLY and CDR2 FYNNEI. The CDR3 has 14 amino acids. CDR3 in DNA: TGTGCCAGCAGACCCTCCGGGACAACCTACGAGCAGTACTTC. Translating gives CASRPSGTTYEQYF.

This clonotype has ten or more counts. The chain has TRBV28 and TRBJ2-5; 8 nucleotides match TRBD2. With 11 bases clipped from V and 5 bases from J, the junction kept 10 bases outside the gene matches. Germline V gene lookup returns CDR1 MDHEN and CDR2 SYDVKM. The CDR3 has 13 residues. In nucleotides, the CDR3 is TGTGCCTCGGGGGGGGGCTTACGGGAGACCCAGTACTTC. Protein: CASGGGLRETQYF.

The J gene is TRBJ1-2, the V gene TRBV6-1; D is possibly TRBD1 (5 bases). The germline gives CDR1 MNHNS, CDR2 SASEGT. The CDR3 runs 13 residues. V was clipped by 6 bases and J by 2 bases, with 10 bases between them. CDR3 in DNA: TGTGCCAGCAGGGGGACGGGAAACTATGGCTACACCTTC. This sequence encodes CASRGTGNYGYTF.

This clonotype was found many times. The J gene is TRBJ1-3, the V gene TRBV6-2 or TRBV6-3; D not resolved. CDR3 length: 15 amino acids. Trimming took off 2 bases at V and 0 bases at J, with 8 bases between the two ends. Germline CDR1 reads MNHEY; CDR2 reads SVGEGT. The CDR3 DNA reads TGTGCCAGCAGTTACATATGGAGCTCTGGAAACACCATATATTTT. This codes for CASSYIWSSGNTIYF.

This clonotype was seen ten or more times. V and J are TRBV5-1 and TRBJ2-7; 12 bases map to TRBD1. CDR3 length: 15 residues. After removal of 0 bases from V and 6 bases from J, the junction contained 4 bases not matched to a gene. Per germline, CDR1 SGHRS and CDR2 YFSETQ. The DNA for the CDR3 is TGCGCCAGCAGCTTGGAGGGACAGGGGGCGTCCGAGCAGTACTTC. Translating gives CASSLEGQGASEQYF.

At least ten counts were recorded for this clonotype. The chain links TRBV20-1 to TRBJ1-5; maybe TRBD1 (5 bases). Per the germline V gene, CDR1 is DFQATT and CDR2 is SNEGSKA (reference sequence). V was shortened by 0 bases and J by 2 bases, with 11 bases between the two germline ends. The CDR3 loop spans 15 amino acids. CDR3 in DNA: TGCAGTGCTAGAGAGGGGGGGATCGGCAATCAGCCCCAGCATTTT. Its protein is CSAREGGIGNQPQHF.

This clonotype was picked up many times. This rearrangement joins TRBV6-5 to TRBJ2-7, with D unresolved. V was shortened by 0 bases and J by 5 bases, with 5 bases between the two germline ends. Germline values: CDR1 MNHEY, CDR2 SVGAGI. The CDR3 loop spans 12 amino acids. The CDR3 DNA is TGTGCCAGCAGTTACTCGATCGACGAGCAGTACTTC. Its translation: CASSYSIDEQYF.

This clonotype was picked up many times. The gene calls are TRBV12-3 or TRBV12-4 and TRBJ2-7; D might be TRBD1 (6 bases). The CDR3 consists of 14 residues. The germline V and J ends were trimmed by 2 bases and 5 bases, with 13 bases remaining between them. The CDR3 here is CASSLKRPGDEQYF. The CDR3 DNA is TGTGCCAGCAGTTTAAAGAGGCCAGGGGACGAGCAGTACTTC.